The 17 T cell receptor beta chains presented below share a single source sample, sequenced in a study of blood T cell repertoires in COVID-19 (dated by TCRdb to 2019 to 2021). The method behind the library was the immunoSEQ multiplex PCR assay. What TCRdb holds here is the immuneACCESS table cut down to in-frame rearrangements. Part of the clones is not present; checked against another copy, under half of the missing clones reflect an unresolved V gene, and the others are unexplained. This sample gives about 270,000 clones in total; roughly 91% of them show up just once. The biggest ten clones account for about 2.3% of the sample. The sample consisted of PBMCs or T cells enriched from blood (not recorded which). These receptors all stem from a woman between 35 and 50 years old with acute COVID-19.

The V gene is TRBV24-1, the J gene TRBJ2-3, with D possibly TRBD2 on 7 matching bases. Germline lookup yields CDR1 KGHDR and CDR2 SFDVKD. This CDR3 contains 15 residues. V was shortened by 7 bases and J by 5 bases, with 18 bases between the two germline ends. As DNA, the CDR3 is TGTGCCACCAGGGAAACAGGGTTAGCGGGAGATACGCAGTATTTT. Its protein product is CATRETGLAGDTQYF.

The chain carries TRBV5-1 and TRBJ2-1, with 12 bases identical to TRBD2. This CDR3 is 17 amino acids long. Germline V gene data show CDR1 as SGHRS and CDR2 as YFSETQ. V gave up 2 bases and J gave up 0 bases; unmatched junction bases: 3. The DNA of the CDR3 is TGCGCCAGCAGCTTTACTAGCGGGAGGAGCTCCTACAATGAGCAGTTCTTC. Translating it yields CASSFTSGRSSYNEQFF.

The chain uses TRBV4-1 and TRBJ1-1, with a possible D match to TRBD1 (6 bases). This CDR3 comprises 15 residues. V shed 5 bases and J shed 1 base, with 14 bases lying between them. Germline V gene lookup returns CDR1 MGHRA and CDR2 YSYEKL. This chain's CDR3 is CASSSPGTRNTEAFF. Here the CDR3 DNA reads TGCGCCAGCAGCTCACCCGGGACAAGGAACACTGAAGCTTTCTTT.

This sequence joins TRBV25-1 and TRBJ1-6, with TRBD1 as a possible D gene (6 bases). V was trimmed by 3 bases and J by 0 bases, leaving 15 bases between them. Germline V CDR1 and CDR2: MGHDK, SYGVNS. The CDR3 is 18 residues long. The DNA for the CDR3 is TGTGCCAGCAGTGATTCCGGGACAATGGCCTCCTATAATTCACCCCTCCACTTT. This translates into CASSDSGTMASYNSPLHF.

The chain employs TRBV5-1 and TRBJ2-3, with 11 bases matching TRBD2. Trimming cost V 4 bases and J 6 bases; bases outside gene matches: 10. CDR1 is SGHRS and CDR2 is YFSETQ in the germline V gene. This CDR3 has 16 residues. The CDR3 loop is CASSHHRLAGFDTQYF. The DNA of the CDR3 is TGCGCCAGCAGCCACCACCGACTAGCGGGGTTCGATACGCAGTATTTT.

The rearrangement uses TRBV19 and TRBJ2-2; D ambiguous. The V and J ends lost 0 bases and 1 base respectively, with 3 bases between them. The CDR3 runs to 14 residues. Germline CDR1 reads LNHDA; CDR2 reads SQIVND (reference sequence). The CDR3 loop is CASSIERNTGELFF. CDR3 DNA: TGTGCCAGTAGTATAGAGCGGAACACCGGGGAGCTGTTTTTT. Combining the CDR3 with reference TRBV19 and TRBJ2-2 gives the whole variable domain DGGITQSPKYLFRKEGQNVTLSCEQNLNHDAMYWYRQDPGQGLRLIYYSQIVNDFQKGDIAEGYSVSREKKESFPLTVTSAQKNPTAFYLCASSIERNTGELFFGEGSRLTVL.

This chain joins TRBV11-2 and TRBJ2-3, with TRBD2 matching over 11 bases. Germline V gives CDR1 SGHAT, CDR2 FQNNGV. The trim removed 4 bases at V and 3 bases at J, leaving 6 bases unmatched. This CDR3 spans 16 amino acids. The CDR3 reads CASSSRLAGGTDTQYF. The CDR3, as DNA: TGTGCCAGCAGCTCACGCCTAGCGGGGGGTACAGATACGCAGTATTTT.

In its sample, this clone was seen many times. This chain connects TRBV19 to TRBJ1-2; TRBD1 is a possible D gene (5 bases). There are 12 residues in the CDR3. The V end was cut by 4 bases, the J end by 4 bases, with 7 bases between. Germline V gene data show CDR1 as LNHDA and CDR2 as SQIVND (reference sequence). The CDR3 DNA follows: TGTGCCAGTAGTACCAGGGCCTATGGCTACACCTTC. Translation gives CASSTRAYGYTF.

This clone has just one count. This rearrangement joins TRBV19 to TRBJ1-5, with 8 positions matching TRBD1. CDR3 size: 18 residues. Germline CDR1 reads LNHDA; CDR2 reads SQIVND (reference sequence). Losses at the gene ends were 1 base for V and 4 bases for J; bases not matched to a gene: 12. The CDR3 region is CASSIGTGSGGRNQPQHF. The CDR3 bases are TGTGCCAGTAGTATAGGGACAGGGAGTGGTGGTCGGAATCAGCCCCAGCATTTT.

The chain carries TRBV21-1 and TRBJ1-1; whether TRBD1, the table's D call, matches the DNA was not checked. TRBV21-1 is marked as a pseudogene. This CDR3 is 10 amino acids long. CDR3 sequence (DNA): TGTGCCAGCAGCCCCCACAAGGCTTTCTTT. Its translation is CASSPHKAFF.

Details on this clone: Germline is not matched at one junction end, which may reflect a read error. The genes are TRBV2 and TRBJ1-1, with D unclear. Germline V lookup: CDR1 SNHLY, CDR2 FYNNEI. The length of the CDR3 is 12 residues. CDR3 DNA sequence: TGTGCCAGCAGTGAAGGGGAGTCCGCCTCGGTCTTT. Residues: CASSEGESASVF.

V is TRBV4-2 and J is TRBJ2-7; tentative D call: TRBD1 (6 bases). Trimming stripped 2 bases from V and 2 bases from J, with 13 bases between. Germline-derived CDR1 and CDR2 are LGHNA and YNFKEQ. This CDR3 contains 15 residues. The CDR3, as DNA: TGTGCCAGCAGCCAAAGCACAGGGAGCCCCTACGAGCAGTACTTC. Protein sequence: CASSQSTGSPYEQYF.

The chain is built from TRBV19 and TRBJ2-1; tentative D call: TRBD2 (6 bases). V was cut by 7 bases and J by 3 bases, with 13 bases left in between. CDR1 and CDR2 (germline): LNHDA, SQIVND (reference sequence). CDR3 size: 14 residues. The CDR3 nucleotides read TGTGCCAGTACCCATGGGGGACTCTACAATGAGCAGTTCTTC. Protein: CASTHGGLYNEQFF.

This chain connects TRBV6-2 or TRBV6-3 to TRBJ2-5, with 10 bases matching TRBD2. Unmatched junction bases numbered 6, after V lost 2 bases and J lost 3 bases. The CDR3 sequence is 16 residues long. CDR1 and CDR2 from the germline V gene are MNHEY and SVGEGT. CDR3 amino acids: CASSYGASGSEETQYF. CDR3 coding DNA: TGTGCCAGCAGTTACGGGGCTAGCGGGAGTGAAGAGACCCAGTACTTC.

The rearrangement links TRBV9 to TRBJ1-5; D might be TRBD1 (6 bases). CDR3 length: 17 amino acids. Trimming stripped 4 bases from V and 0 bases from J, with 17 bases between. Germline loops: CDR1 SGDLS, CDR2 YYNGEE. The CDR3 bases are TGTGCCAGCAGCCCCAGATGGGGACAACATAGCAATCAGCCCCAGCATTTT. This encodes CASSPRWGQHSNQPQHF.

V usage is TRBV23-1 and J usage is TRBJ2-5; 8 bases line up with TRBD1. TRBV23-1 belongs to the ORF category, with a function that is uncertain. Trimming at V came to 11 bases and at J to 2 bases, leaving 16 bases not matched to a gene. The CDR3 length is 16 residues. CDR3: CAATAPPGQVQETQYF. As DNA, the CDR3 is TGCGCCGCCACCGCCCCCCCGGGACAGGTACAAGAGACCCAGTACTTC.

This chain uses TRBV2 with TRBJ2-7, with a weak D call TRBD1 (5 bases). The length of the CDR3 is 18 residues. V was cut by 4 bases and J by 3 bases, with 25 bases left in between. The germline V gene encodes CDR1 SNHLY and CDR2 FYNNEI. The CDR3 nucleotides are TGTGCCAGCAGTGCCCAAAGGGGCGGCGGCCATTACTTCTACGAGCAGTACTTC. It codes for CASSAQRGGGHYFYEQYF.